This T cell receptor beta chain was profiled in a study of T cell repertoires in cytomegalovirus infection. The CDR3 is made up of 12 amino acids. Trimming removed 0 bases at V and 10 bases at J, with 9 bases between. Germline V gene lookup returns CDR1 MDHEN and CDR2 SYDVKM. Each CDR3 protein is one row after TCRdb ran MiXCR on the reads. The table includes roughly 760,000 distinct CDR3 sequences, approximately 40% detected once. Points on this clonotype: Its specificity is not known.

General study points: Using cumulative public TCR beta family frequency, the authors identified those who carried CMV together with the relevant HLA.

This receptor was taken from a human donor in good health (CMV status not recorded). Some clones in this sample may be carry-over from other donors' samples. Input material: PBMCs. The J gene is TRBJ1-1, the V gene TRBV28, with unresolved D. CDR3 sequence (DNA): TGTGCCAGCAGTTTATGGGAACTGGGAGCTTTCTTT. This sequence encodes CASSLWELGAFF.